Sequencing of this T cell receptor (beta chain) was carried out in a study of blood T cell repertoires in COVID-19. Overall study: PBMCs, B-cell-depleted T cells, or T cells provided the cDNA or gDNA that made up the material.

Germline V gene data show CDR1 as LNHDA and CDR2 as SQIVND (reference sequence). This CDR3 contains 15 residues. V gave up 1 base and J gave up 7 bases; unmatched junction bases: 9. Original processing methods: Reference gene primer amplification in the assay estimated nucleated cell counts. The protocol was immunoSEQ multiplex PCR, while the TCRdb copy is restricted to in-frame clones and leaves out a portion. V and J calls and clone size come straight from that table; D and trimming were deduced from the DNA. Here the sample spans fewer than 450,000 clones, around nine tenths being singletons. This sequence originates from a woman aged 18-29 years who had recovered from COVID-19. Sequences were obtained from peripheral blood. The rearrangement uses TRBV19 and TRBJ1-1; 7 positions match TRBD1. The CDR3 loop is CASSIGRDRADEAFF. CDR3 nucleotides: TGTGCCAGTAGTATAGGGAGGGACAGAGCTGATGAAGCTTTCTTT.